This T cell receptor beta chain is drawn from a study of beta chain features in type 1 diabetes. This clone was seen only a few times. Antigen: not known. The study, taken as a whole, reports: Here, the possible influence of HLA type (on TCRB rearrangement) remained unresolved. In comparison with healthy donors, patients had naive, central memory and Treg TCRB repertoires that appeared more similar.

The CDR3 consists of 13 residues. V lost 3 bases and J 1 base, leaving 7 bases between the germline ends. Germline CDR1 reads MGHDK; CDR2 reads SYGVNS. The authors reverse transcribed all of the isolated RNA, so sequencing captured expressed TCRB transcripts. Repertoires were generated with immunoSEQ multiplex PCR, while TCRdb's copy carries only in-frame clones and drops some. The sample includes 200,000 to 300,000 clones, approximately 70% of them seen just once. The V gene is TRBV25-1, the J gene TRBJ2-7; D remains unclear. Input material: naive CD4+ T cells from blood. The sequence came from a man aged 25-45 years in good health. The CDR3 loop is CASSDVGSYEQYF. CDR3 DNA: TGTGCCAGCAGTGATGTGGGATCCTACGAGCAGTACTTC.